What follows are 20 T cell receptor beta chains derived from one specimen sequenced in a study of OX40 agonist ivuxolimab in advanced cancers. Here immunoSEQ multiplex PCR was the method, and the copy in TCRdb shows in-frame clones only, minus some. The table lists about 62,000 clones, more than 65% of them singletons. The sequenced sample was CD4+ or CD8+ T cells sorted from blood, obtained in a trial of the OX40 agonist ivuxolimab. The origin of the receptors is an adult with an advanced solid tumor such as melanoma, head and neck, liver or kidney cancer.

This chain uses TRBV6-1 with TRBJ2-2; 7 bases are a match to TRBD2. This CDR3 comprises 14 residues. CDR1 and CDR2 from the germline V gene are MNHNS and SASEGT. Trimming cost V 7 bases and J 9 bases; bases outside gene matches: 11. Here the CDR3 reads CASTIRTGRRELFF. The CDR3 region has the DNA TGTGCCAGCACCATTAGGACCGGGAGGAGGGAGCTGTTTTTT.

The chain carries TRBV4-1 and TRBJ2-7, with a possible D match to TRBD2 (5 bases). The V gene's germline CDR1 is MGHRA and CDR2 YSYEKL. Trimming shortened V by 4 bases and J by 5 bases, and 9 bases separated the two germline ends. The length of the CDR3 is 12 residues. The CDR3 loop is CASSPAGNEQYF. In nucleotides, the CDR3 is TGCGCCAGCAGCCCCGCCGGGAACGAGCAGTACTTC.

The CDR3 here is CASSLAGTGGVDTQYF. The CDR3 DNA follows: TGCGCCAGCAGCTTAGCGGGGACAGGGGGAGTAGATACGCAGTATTTT. The chain recombines TRBV5-1 with TRBJ2-3; 11 bases are shared with TRBD1. This CDR3 is 16 amino acids long. The germline CDR1 and CDR2 sequences are SGHRS and YFSETQ. Trimming cost V 2 bases and J 5 bases; bases outside gene matches: 7. The variable domain in full, with the rest retrieved from reference TRBV5-1 and TRBJ2-3, is KAGVTQTPRYLIKTRGQQVTLSCSPISGHRSVSWYQQTPGQGLQFLFEYFSETQRNKGNFPGRFSGRQFSNSRSEMNVSTLELGDSALYLCASSLAGTGGVDTQYFGPGTRLTVL.

The chain employs TRBV7-2 and TRBJ2-7; D gene unclear. Trimming left V 3 bases short and J 5 bases short, with 14 bases between. Germline-derived CDR1 and CDR2 are SGHTA and FQGNSA. This CDR3 has 14 amino acids. The CDR3 sequence is CASSFLSGSHEQYF. CDR3 nucleotide sequence: TGTGCCAGCAGCTTTTTATCCGGGTCCCACGAGCAGTACTTC.

This clone was seen once. This chain connects TRBV7-9 to TRBJ1-1; 8 nucleotides align to TRBD1. Germline CDR1 SEHNR, CDR2 FQNEAQ (reference sequence). CDR3 length: 15 residues. The trim removed 5 bases at V and 5 bases at J, leaving 10 bases unmatched. CDR3 nucleotides: TGTGCCAGCAGCCAAACCCCAGGGGGCTTGACTGAAGCTTTCTTT. Its protein is CASSQTPGGLTEAFF.

This clone was seen just once. The chain carries TRBV4-1 and TRBJ2-7; 9 bases match TRBD1. V trimming: 3 bases; J trimming: 2 bases; junction bases outside the gene matches: 5. The germline gives CDR1 MGHRA, CDR2 YSYEKL. The CDR3 runs 15 residues. CDR3 bases: TGCGCCAGCAGCCAGGGACAGGGTATTCCCTACGAGCAGTACTTC. Amino acid sequence: CASSQGQGIPYEQYF.

The chain carries TRBV18 and TRBJ1-5, with 8 bases fitting TRBD1. This CDR3 comprises 15 residues. V trimming: 1 base; J trimming: 3 bases; junction bases outside the gene matches: 2. Germline values: CDR1 KGHSH, CDR2 LQKENI. The CDR3 sequence: CASSPQQGDNQPQHF. CDR3 DNA sequence: TGTGCCAGCTCACCACAACAGGGGGACAATCAGCCCCAGCATTTT. The full variable domain, its missing parts supplied by reference TRBV18 and TRBJ1-5, is NAGVMQNPRHLVRRRGQEARLRCSPMKGHSHVYWYRQLPEEGLKFMVYLQKENIIDESGMPKERFSAEFPKEGPSILRIQQVVRGDSAAYFCASSPQQGDNQPQHFGDGTRLSIL.

This chain links TRBV28 with TRBJ2-5; no clear D gene. CDR1 and CDR2 from the germline V gene are MDHEN and SYDVKM. With 4 bases removed from V and 4 bases from J, the gap between germline ends came to 7 bases. The CDR3 has 12 amino acids. This chain's CDR3 is CASSSQSETQYF. CDR3 nucleotides: TGTGCCAGCAGTTCGCAGTCAGAGACCCAGTACTTC.

In this sample, this clone turned up a few times. The chain joins TRBV20-1 to TRBJ1-1; D is undetermined. This CDR3 is 11 amino acids long. Germline assignment: CDR1 DFQATT and CDR2 SNEGSKA (reference sequence). The CDR3 DNA reads TGCAGCACGTCCGAGAACACTGAAGCTTTCTTT. Amino acids: CSTSENTEAFF.

This rearrangement joins TRBV19 to TRBJ1-2, with D possibly being TRBD1 (5 bases). Germline V gene sequence: CDR1 LNHDA, CDR2 SQIVND (reference sequence). The CDR3 has 12 residues. Between the trimmed V and J ends, which lost 6 bases and 13 bases, there was a span of 18 bases. The chain's CDR3 is CASRPPSGDPTF. Here the CDR3 DNA reads TGTGCCAGTAGACCACCCTCGGGGGACCCCACCTTC.

The CDR3 loop is CASSYNWGDRGSEQYF. The CDR3 nucleotides read TGTGCCAGCAGTTACAATTGGGGGGACAGGGGGTCCGAGCAGTACTTC. This sequence joins TRBV6-5 and TRBJ2-7; TRBD1 matches at 11 bases. V dropped 2 bases and J dropped 6; count of bases not matched to a gene: 9. This CDR3 spans 16 amino acids. Germline-derived CDR1 and CDR2 are MNHEY and SVGAGI.

The J gene is TRBJ1-6, the V gene TRBV27; D gene ambiguous. With 0 bases removed from V and 5 bases from J, the gap between germline ends came to 8 bases. In germline, CDR1 is MNHEY, CDR2 SMNVEV (reference sequence). CDR3 length: 15 amino acids. This chain's CDR3 is CASSLSYSDNSPLHF. The CDR3 DNA reads as TGTGCCAGCAGTTTATCGTACAGCGATAATTCACCCCTCCACTTT.

The V call is TRBV4-1, the J call TRBJ2-7; no definite D call. The germline V and J ends were trimmed by 3 bases and 2 bases, with 14 bases remaining between them. The CDR3 loop spans 15 amino acids. The germline gives CDR1 MGHRA, CDR2 YSYEKL. CDR3 region: CASSQTGFGAYEQYF. CDR3 DNA: TGCGCCAGCAGCCAGACCGGATTTGGGGCCTACGAGCAGTACTTC.

The chain recombines TRBV6-5 with TRBJ1-4, with TRBD1 matching over 7 bases. CDR3 length: 13 amino acids. Germline V lookup: CDR1 MNHEY, CDR2 SVGAGI. With 6 bases clipped from V and 5 bases from J, the junction kept 3 bases outside the gene matches. The CDR3 DNA reads as TGTGCCAGCAGCCCAGGGGGAAATGAAAAACTGTTTTTT. Translated: CASSPGGNEKLFF.

This chain's CDR3 is CASSLRTSGAMTDTQYF. In DNA form, the CDR3 reads TGCGCCAGCAGCCTTAGGACTAGCGGGGCTATGACAGATACGCAGTATTTT. V and J are TRBV5-1 and TRBJ2-3, with TRBD2 matching over 12 bases. V trimming: 4 bases; J trimming: 3 bases; junction bases outside the gene matches: 9. CDR3 length: 17 amino acids. Germline-derived CDR1 and CDR2 are SGHRS and YFSETQ.

The chain combines TRBV4-1 with TRBJ1-5; D is unresolved. Germline CDR1 MGHRA, CDR2 YSYEKL. Between the trimmed V and J ends, which lost 0 bases and 7 bases, there was a span of 7 bases. This CDR3 is 13 amino acids long. CDR3 amino acids: CASSQESEQPQHF. CDR3 nucleotide sequence: TGCGCCAGCAGCCAAGAATCGGAGCAGCCCCAGCATTTT.

This clone was recorded a few times. V usage is TRBV7-8 and J usage is TRBJ1-1; D may be TRBD1 (5 bases). The CDR3 is 13 residues long. Per germline, CDR1 SGHVS and CDR2 FQNEAQ. V dropped 8 bases and J dropped 5 bases, with 15 bases sitting between them. As DNA, the CDR3 is TGTGCCAGCTTCCCTTTGGGGGGAACTGAAGCTTTCTTT. This gives the protein CASFPLGGTEAFF.

This clone came up once. The rearrangement uses TRBV6-1 and TRBJ1-3; D remains unclear. The CDR3 is 10 residues long. The germline V and J ends were trimmed by 5 bases and 5 bases, with 1 base remaining between them. Germline CDR1 reads MNHNS; CDR2 reads SASEGT. CDR3 in amino acids: CASSRNTIYF. The CDR3 DNA follows: TGTGCCAGCAGTAGAAACACCATATATTTT.

The chain employs TRBV28 and TRBJ1-4, with 7 bases identical to TRBD1. CDR1 MDHEN and CDR2 SYDVKM come from the germline V gene. After removal of 4 bases from V and 7 bases from J, the junction contained 15 bases not matched to a gene. The CDR3 covers 17 residues. The CDR3 loop reads CASSSPTGGTESEKLFF. The DNA of the CDR3 is TGTGCCAGCAGTTCTCCCACGGGCGGGACAGAATCTGAAAAACTGTTTTTT. Looking up the rest from reference TRBV28 and TRBJ1-4 gives the full variable domain: DVKVTQSSRYLVKRTGEKVFLECVQDMDHENMFWYRQDPGLGLRLIYFSYDVKMKEKGDIPEGYSVSREKKERFSLILESASTNQTSMYLCASSSPTGGTESEKLFFGSGTQLSVL.

This chain links TRBV14 with TRBJ1-2, with unresolved D. The CDR3 has 17 residues. In germline, CDR1 is SGHDN, CDR2 FVKESK. V was shortened by 0 bases and J by 4 bases, with 18 bases between the two germline ends. In DNA form, the CDR3 reads TGTGCCAGCAGCCAAGATAACGAGCGGGGAGACTTCTATGGCTACACCTTC. Amino acid sequence: CASSQDNERGDFYGYTF.